The sequence of this T cell receptor (beta chain) was determined in a study of control samples from healthy donors and cancer patients. In its sample, this clone was seen once. Germline-derived CDR1 and CDR2 are LGHNA and YNFKEQ. The CDR3 is 17 amino acids. V dropped 0 bases and J dropped 1; count of bases not matched to a gene: 6. The assay was immunoSEQ multiplex PCR, and TCRdb's table has in-frame clones only and misses some. This sample has about 36,000 clones, with 90% to 95% found just once. Sequenced: PBMCs. The J gene is TRBJ2-4, the V gene TRBV4-2; 7 bases map to TRBD1. The sequence came from a man in his forties with colorectal cancer. In nucleotides, the CDR3 is TGTGCCAGCAGCCAAGAGGCGGCGGACAGGGCCAAAAACATTCAGTACTTC. Residues: CASSQEAADRAKNIQYF.